Presented here are 18 T cell receptor beta chains from one specimen sequenced in a study of CD8 T cells in ankylosing spondylitis (dated by TCRdb to between 2016 and 2019). The library was generated by 5' RACE. Sequencing took place on an Illumina HiSeq 2500. The public reads were run again by TCRdb, first through fastp at Q25 and then through MiXCR, and only productive beta chains were kept. Every entry covers one CDR3 protein and lists the most common genes and DNA from its rows. In all, the sample holds 250,000 or so distinct CDR3 sequences, and under 30% of those were seen once. The ten top clones hold 0.5% to 0.65% of the sample. Material for sequencing was blood, either unsorted or a sorted T cell fraction (not recorded which). All receptors come from a male donor with ankylosing spondylitis or in good health (not recorded which).

This clonotype was detected ten times or more. The V call is TRBV7-9, the J call TRBJ2-5; the match to TRBD1 covers 9 bases. Germline CDR1 SEHNR, CDR2 FQNEAQ (reference sequence). Trimming took 5 bases from V and 0 from J; bases not matched to a gene: 4. The CDR3 loop spans 15 amino acids. The CDR3 DNA sequence: TGTGCCAGCAGCCTGGACAGGGGTTACCAAGAGACCCAGTACTTC. Its translation is CASSLDRGYQETQYF.

The genes are TRBV6-5 and TRBJ1-1; 8 bases are a match to TRBD1. V gave up 1 base and J gave up 5 bases; unmatched junction bases: 6. CDR1 MNHEY and CDR2 SVGAGI come from the germline V gene. CDR3 size: 15 residues. The CDR3 sequence is CASSYFGTGGTEAFF. In DNA form, the CDR3 reads TGTGCCAGCAGTTACTTTGGAACAGGGGGTACTGAAGCTTTCTTT.

This clonotype was seen at least ten times. The chain is built from TRBV12-3 or TRBV12-4 and TRBJ2-1; possibly TRBD2 for D (5 bases). Trimming pared 4 bases from V and 10 bases from J, leaving 5 bases between. This CDR3 is built from 10 residues. CDR3 region: CASSWREQFF. CDR3 coding DNA: TGTGCCAGCAGTTGGAGGGAGCAGTTCTTC.

This clonotype was counted many times. This chain joins TRBV12-3 or TRBV12-4 and TRBJ2-3; 7 nucleotides align to TRBD1. The length of the CDR3 is 14 residues. Trimming at V came to 5 bases and at J to 1 base, leaving 3 bases not matched to a gene. CDR3 DNA sequence: TGTGCCAGCAGTCCTACAGGGGGCACAGATACGCAGTATTTT. Protein sequence: CASSPTGGTDTQYF.

This clonotype was detected many times. The chain recombines TRBV20-1 with TRBJ2-2, with D uncertain. This CDR3 is built from 13 residues. Germline V gene sequence: CDR1 DFQATT, CDR2 SNEGSKA (reference sequence). The germline V and J ends were trimmed by 6 bases and 6 bases, with 14 bases remaining between them. CDR3 region: CSATGPPPGELFF. As DNA, the CDR3 is TGCAGTGCCACCGGGCCCCCCCCCGGGGAGCTGTTTTTT.

This clonotype was found many times. The rearrangement joins TRBV9 to TRBJ2-7, with 7 bases fitting TRBD1. The CDR3 runs to 14 residues. V dropped 0 bases and J dropped 3; count of bases not matched to a gene: 3. In germline, CDR1 is SGDLS, CDR2 YYNGEE. The CDR3 reads CASSVEAGGYEQYF. As DNA, the CDR3 is TGTGCCAGCAGCGTAGAGGCAGGGGGCTACGAGCAGTACTTC.

This chain uses TRBV6-1 with TRBJ2-3, with D possibly called TRBD1 or TRBD2 (5 bases each). Trimming took off 6 bases at V and 6 bases at J, with 16 bases between the two ends. The V gene's germline CDR1 is MNHNS and CDR2 SASEGT. The CDR3 length is 14 residues. In DNA, the CDR3 is TGTGCCAGCAGACTCCACGCCGGGGCGGATACGCAGTATTTT. As protein: CASRLHAGADTQYF.

The chain employs TRBV20-1 and TRBJ2-5, with 8 bases that match TRBD2. V lost 6 bases to trimming and J lost 4 bases; unmatched junction nucleotides: 10. The germline V gene has CDR1 DFQATT and CDR2 SNEGSKA (reference sequence). The CDR3 is 14 amino acids. The DNA for the CDR3 is TGCAGTGCCAACACGGGGGGGACGGCAGAGACCCAGTACTTC. Encoded protein: CSANTGGTAETQYF.

In its sample, this clonotype was seen many times. The rearrangement uses TRBV20-1 and TRBJ2-1; D possibly corresponds to TRBD2 (6 bases). Germline CDR1 reads DFQATT; CDR2 reads SNEGSKA (reference sequence). CDR3 length equals 13 residues. Trimming shortened V by 0 bases and J by 8 bases, and 11 bases separated the two germline ends. This chain's CDR3 is CSARDGGWDEQFF. CDR3 sequence (DNA): TGCAGTGCTAGAGATGGGGGGTGGGATGAGCAGTTCTTC.

This clonotype has ten or more counts. The CDR3 is CASSRQGNQPQHF. The DNA of the CDR3 is TGTGCCAGCAGTAGACAGGGCAATCAGCCCCAGCATTTT. V gene TRBV12-3 or TRBV12-4 combines with J gene TRBJ1-5, with D perhaps TRBD1 (6 bases). V lost 5 bases and J lost 2, with 7 bases in between. There are 13 residues in the CDR3.

The chain combines TRBV20-1 with TRBJ2-5; D may be TRBD1 or TRBD2 (6 bases each). V gave up 6 bases and J gave up 0 bases, with 14 bases separating them. Germline V gene sequence: CDR1 DFQATT, CDR2 SNEGSKA (reference sequence). The CDR3 is made up of 14 amino acids. The CDR3 protein is CSARGQIYQETQYF. CDR3 nucleotide sequence: TGCAGTGCACGGGGGCAGATCTACCAAGAGACCCAGTACTTC.

Only a few counts were recorded for this clonotype. The gene calls are TRBV20-1 and TRBJ2-1, with 10 positions matching TRBD2. Trimming cost V 6 bases and J 2 bases; bases outside gene matches: 4. Germline values: CDR1 DFQATT, CDR2 SNEGSKA (reference sequence). The CDR3 spans 14 residues. CDR3 DNA: TGCAGTGCCAGCGGGGGGGCGACCTACAATGAGCAGTTCTTC. Its translation is CSASGGATYNEQFF.

The chain carries TRBV3-1 and TRBJ1-3; D remains unclear. The CDR3 is 17 residues long. Looked up from germline, CDR1 is LGHDT and CDR2 is YNNKEL (reference sequence). The germline V and J ends were trimmed by 1 base and 4 bases, with 17 bases remaining between them. The CDR3 region has the DNA TGTGCCAGCAGCCAAGGACTGGGGTACGTAGGCGGAAACACCATATATTTT. This codes for CASSQGLGYVGGNTIYF.

The chain is built from TRBV28 and TRBJ2-5; TRBD2 might be the D (6 bases). Germline loops: CDR1 MDHEN, CDR2 SYDVKM. CDR3 length: 15 residues. V dropped 3 bases and J dropped 4 bases, with 15 bases sitting between them. The CDR3 DNA sequence: TGTGCCAGCAGTTTTCGGGAGACGTGGACAGAGACCCAGTACTTC. This gives the protein CASSFRETWTETQYF.

This clonotype was seen a handful of times. The chain couples TRBV12-3 or TRBV12-4 to TRBJ1-6; TRBD1 aligns across 7 bases. The CDR3 runs to 14 residues. V lost 5 bases, J lost 9 bases, and 7 bases stayed unmatched. The CDR3 DNA sequence: TGTGCCAGCAGTCCACAGGGGAAGGGTTCACCCCTCCACTTT. Protein: CASSPQGKGSPLHF.

This clonotype was recorded a few times. The V gene is TRBV7-9, the J gene TRBJ2-1, with 11 bases fitting TRBD2. The ends lost 5 bases at V and 6 bases at J; junction bases unmatched: 3. The CDR3 spans 14 residues. Per the germline V gene, CDR1 is SEHNR and CDR2 is FQNEAQ (reference sequence). DNA for the CDR3: TGTGCCAGCAGCCCGGGACTAGCGGCCAATGAGCAGTTCTTC. It codes for CASSPGLAANEQFF.

V is TRBV2 and J is TRBJ1-1; D is unclear. The CDR3 consists of 14 residues. Germline assignment: CDR1 SNHLY and CDR2 FYNNEI. The V gene lost 3 bases and the J gene lost 1 base, with 9 bases spanning the gap. This chain's CDR3 is CASSDGVANTEAFF. The DNA for the CDR3 is TGTGCCAGCAGTGACGGGGTGGCGAACACTGAAGCTTTCTTT.

The table lists this clonotype with many counts. The V and J genes are TRBV7-3 and TRBJ2-3; D gene uncertain. Trimming took off 5 bases at V and 2 bases at J, with 8 bases between the two ends. The CDR3 has 13 amino acids. CDR1 SGHTA and CDR2 FQGTGA come from the germline V gene. The CDR3: CASSPQTTDTQYF. In nucleotides, the CDR3 is TGTGCCAGCAGCCCGCAAACCACAGATACGCAGTATTTT.